These T cell receptor beta chains were read from a single sample in a study of OX40 agonist ivuxolimab in advanced cancers. Using immunoSEQ multiplex PCR, the repertoire was profiled, and TCRdb retains in-frame clones only, with some absent. The sample lists roughly 97,000 clones; roughly nine tenths were seen once. Sample: CD4+ or CD8+ T cells sorted from blood, taken in a trial of the OX40 agonist ivuxolimab. The receptors originated from an adult with an advanced solid tumor such as melanoma, head and neck, liver or kidney cancer. Each CDR3 is given with its conserved first and last residue. A D gene is named only where the DNA matches it firmly. The size of a clone is reported for some rows only, either as once, few or many, or as a class for expanded clones.

d_call,j_call,clone_size,v_call,cdr3_aa,cdr3_nt
TRBD2,TRBJ2-7,once,TRBV19,CASSIIAGEVTYF,TGTGCCAGTAGTATAATAGCGGGAGAGGTTACGTACTTC
TRBD1,TRBJ1-6,-,TRBV19,CASSIARTGGVEAPLHF,TGTGCCAGTAGTATAGCCCGGACAGGGGGTGTGGAAGCACCCCTCCACTTT
-,TRBJ2-2,-,TRBV7-3,CASSLGNTGELFF,TGTGCCAGCAGCTTAGGGAACACCGGGGAGCTGTTTTTT
TRBD1,TRBJ1-5,-,TRBV19,CASRDRGRRSNQPQHF,TGTGCCAGTAGGGACAGGGGGCGAAGAAGCAATCAGCCCCAGCATTTT
TRBD2,TRBJ2-2,-,TRBV6-6,CASSLYSGTLTGELFF,TGTGCCAGCAGTCTTTACAGCGGGACTCTAACCGGGGAGCTGTTTTTT
TRBD2,TRBJ2-3,-,TRBV19,CASSIGLAGGATDTQYF,TGTGCCAGTAGTATAGGTCTAGCGGGAGGGGCGACAGATACGCAGTATTTT
-,TRBJ2-1,once,TRBV7-9,CASSGYNEQFF,TGTGCCAGCAGCGGTTATAATGAGCAGTTCTTC
-,TRBJ2-7,once,TRBV10-2,CASSPGHLDYEQYF,TGCGCCAGCAGTCCGGGACACTTAGACTACGAGCAGTACTTC
-,TRBJ1-1,-,TRBV7-9,CASSPGGVGAFF,TGTGCCAGCAGCCCTGGGGGAGTTGGAGCTTTCTTT
-,TRBJ2-1,-,TRBV27,CASSKRNEQFF,TGTGCCAGCAGTAAGCGCAATGAGCAGTTCTTC
-,TRBJ1-2,once,TRBV23-1,CASSRSLLQTWGRNGYTF,TGCGCCAGCAGTCGATCCCTCCTTCAAACATGGGGGAGGAATGGCTACACCTTC
-,TRBJ1-1,-,TRBV5-8,CASSLKRQLNTEAFF,TGTGCCAGCAGCTTGAAGCGACAGTTGAACACTGAAGCTTTCTTT
TRBD2,TRBJ2-3,-,TRBV11-1,CASSLVSGNPDTQYF,TGTGCCAGCAGCTTAGTTAGCGGGAACCCAGATACGCAGTATTTT
TRBD2,TRBJ2-5,-,TRBV5-8,CASSPGTSGGGAQETQYF,TGTGCCAGCAGCCCCGGGACTAGCGGAGGGGGGGCTCAAGAGACCCAGTACTTC
-,TRBJ2-5,-,TRBV5-1,CASRKGGQETQYF,TGCGCCAGCAGGAAGGGGGGGCAGGAGACCCAGTACTTC
TRBD2,TRBJ2-7,-,TRBV9,CASSEGGSSYEQYF,TGTGCCAGCAGCGAGGGAGGGAGCTCCTACGAGCAGTACTTC
TRBD1,TRBJ1-1,once,TRBV18,CASSLLGTGMGLTEAFF,TGTGCCAGCTCACTCCTCGGGACAGGGATGGGACTCACTGAAGCTTTCTTT
-,TRBJ2-1,once,TRBV29-1,CSSLGYGFYNEQFF,TGCAGCTCACTGGGGTATGGGTTCTACAATGAGCAGTTCTTC
-,TRBJ1-2,-,TRBV14,CASSDFFPPLYGYTF,TGTGCCAGCAGCGACTTCTTCCCTCCTTTGTATGGCTACACCTTC
TRBD1,TRBJ2-1,few,TRBV29-1,CSVRRDSGVTGEQFF,TGCAGCGTCCGTAGGGACAGCGGCGTGACGGGTGAGCAGTTCTTC
-,TRBJ1-2,-,TRBV7-3,CASSLGGDHGYTF,TGTGCCAGCAGCTTAGGTGGGGATCATGGCTACACCTTC
-,TRBJ2-1,-,TRBV12-5,CASGPGHTGGDGEQFF,TGTGCTAGTGGTCCGGGCCACACTGGGGGAGACGGTGAGCAGTTCTTC
TRBD1,TRBJ1-2,-,TRBV30,CAWSGQGFYGYTF,TGTGCCTGGAGCGGACAGGGTTTCTATGGCTACACCTTC
-,TRBJ1-1,-,TRBV5-1,CASIPAPEQVLHTEAFF,TGCGCCAGCATTCCTGCCCCTGAGCAGGTGTTGCACACTGAAGCTTTCTTT
TRBD1,TRBJ1-5,-,TRBV6-1,CASTETGGNQPQHF,TGTGCCAGCACCGAGACAGGGGGCAATCAGCCCCAGCATTTT
-,TRBJ2-3,once,TRBV30,CALEGDTQYF,TGTGCCCTGGAGGGGGATACGCAGTATTTT
-,TRBJ1-5,few,TRBV19,CASSGTGGQPQHF,TGTGCCAGTAGTGGGACGGGGGGTCAGCCCCAGCATTTT
TRBD2,TRBJ2-1,-,TRBV9,CASSVAGSGNLNEQFF,TGTGCCAGCAGCGTAGCCGGTAGCGGGAACCTCAATGAGCAGTTCTTC
-,TRBJ1-1,-,TRBV7-9,CASSRTLGPNTEAFF,TGTGCCAGCAGCCGGACCTTGGGGCCAAACACTGAAGCTTTCTTT
-,TRBJ2-7,-,TRBV4-1,CASSQVPSVYEQYF,TGCGCCAGCAGCCAAGTACCCTCAGTCTACGAGCAGTACTTC
-,TRBJ1-2,once,TRBV5-4,CASSTGGGYGYTF,TGTGCCAGCAGTACAGGCGGAGGGTATGGCTACACCTTC
-,TRBJ1-4,-,TRBV29-1,CSVVDRELEKLFF,TGCAGCGTTGTCGACAGAGAGCTAGAAAAACTGTTTTTT
-,TRBJ1-4,-,TRBV6-1,CASSDGQGRKLFF,TGTGCCAGCAGTGATGGGCAGGGGAGAAAACTGTTTTTT
TRBD1,TRBJ1-1,-,TRBV10-3,CAISDPDRGGTEAFF,TGTGCCATCAGTGATCCTGACAGGGGAGGAACTGAAGCTTTCTTT
-,TRBJ1-5,once,TRBV5-8,CASSLWVGGASNQPQHF,TGTGCCAGCAGCTTGTGGGTGGGAGGAGCTAGCAATCAGCCCCAGCATTTT
TRBD1,TRBJ1-2,few,TRBV2,CASKRTGEGYTF,TGTGCCAGCAAGCGGACAGGGGAAGGCTACACCTTC
-,TRBJ1-1,-,TRBV7-9,CASSSRERTEAFF,TGTGCCAGCAGCTCCAGGGAGAGGACTGAAGCTTTCTTT
-,TRBJ1-1,once,TRBV19,CASSMRRVGTEAFF,TGTGCCAGTAGTATGAGGCGCGTCGGGACTGAAGCTTTCTTT
TRBD1,TRBJ1-1,-,TRBV6-5,CASSTKTGGYTEAFF,TGTGCCAGCAGTACGAAGACAGGGGGCTACACTGAAGCTTTCTTT
TRBD2,TRBJ2-5,-,TRBV30,CAWSVLRGGGTQYF,TGTGCCTGGAGTGTACTGCGGGGGGGTGGGACCCAGTACTTC
-,TRBJ1-2,-,TRBV18,CASSPDQGGYTF,TGTGCCAGCTCACCAGATCAGGGTGGCTACACCTTC
-,TRBJ2-3,-,TRBV5-4,CASSSGTLSGDTQYF,TGTGCCAGCAGCTCAGGGACTCTCTCTGGGGATACGCAGTATTTT
-,TRBJ2-2,-,TRBV9,CASSPLHPLNTGELFF,TGTGCCAGCAGCCCCCTCCACCCCTTGAACACCGGGGAGCTGTTTTTT
-,TRBJ1-3,-,TRBV5-1,CASSLRQEASTIYF,TGCGCCAGCAGCCTGCGTCAGGAGGCGAGCACCATATATTTT
-,TRBJ2-4,-,TRBV5-1,CASSLAPTGSLAKNIQYF,TGCGCCAGCAGCTTGGCACCCACAGGGAGTCTAGCCAAAAACATTCAGTACTTC
-,TRBJ2-5,-,TRBV30,CAWSGLGRAETQYF,TGTGCCTGGAGTGGCCTAGGTAGGGCAGAGACCCAGTACTTC
-,TRBJ1-1,-,TRBV4-1,CASSQDLSLMAGEAFF,TGCGCCAGCAGCCAAGATCTCTCTTTAATGGCGGGTGAAGCTTTCTTT
-,TRBJ1-1,few,TRBV9,CASSPHGGANTEAFF,TGTGCCAGCAGCCCCCACGGGGGTGCGAACACTGAAGCTTTCTTT
TRBD1,TRBJ2-1,-,TRBV9,CASSGPQGATYNEQFF,TGTGCCAGCAGCGGCCCTCAGGGGGCTACCTACAATGAGCAGTTCTTC
-,TRBJ1-1,-,TRBV6-5,CASAAGTEAFF,TGTGCCAGCGCGGCAGGAACTGAAGCTTTCTTT
TRBD2,TRBJ2-1,-,TRBV6-1,CASQRLAGGYEQFF,TGTGCCAGCCAAAGACTAGCGGGGGGATATGAGCAGTTCTTC
-,TRBJ1-1,-,TRBV2,CASSRNTEAFF,TGTGCCAGCAGCCGAAACACTGAAGCTTTCTTT
TRBD1,TRBJ2-7,-,TRBV5-1,CASSPGQGRNEQYF,TGCGCCAGCAGCCCTGGACAGGGGAGAAACGAGCAGTACTTC
TRBD2,TRBJ2-1,-,TRBV7-2,CASSLGGTSTNEQFF,TGTGCCAGCAGCTTAGGGGGGACTAGCACGAATGAGCAGTTCTTC
-,TRBJ1-4,once,TRBV30,CAWNQNREDEKLFF,TGTGCCTGGAATCAGAACAGGGAGGATGAAAAACTGTTTTTT
TRBD1,TRBJ1-1,-,TRBV6-5,CASSYQGADTEAFF,TGTGCCAGCAGTTACCAGGGGGCGGACACTGAAGCTTTCTTT
TRBD1,TRBJ2-3,-,TRBV19,CASSPWTGRTDTQYF,TGTGCCAGTAGTCCGTGGACAGGGCGGACAGATACGCAGTATTTT
-,TRBJ1-2,-,TRBV25-1,CASSEGQTYGYTF,TGTGCCAGCAGTGAGGGGCAGACCTATGGCTACACCTTC
-,TRBJ1-2,-,TRBV10-1,CASTGGGNYGYTF,TGCGCCAGCACCGGGGGCGGAAACTATGGCTACACCTTC